The present T cell receptor (beta chain) was sequenced within a study of shared clonotypes between healthy human individuals. Here immunoSEQ multiplex PCR was the method, and the copy in TCRdb shows in-frame clones only, minus some. The sample holds about 800,000 clones, around 96% seen once. CDR3 size: 15 residues. Unmatched junction bases numbered 10, after V lost 6 bases and J lost 8 bases. Germline CDR1 MNHEY, CDR2 SVGAGI. CD45RO-negative, CCR7-positively selected cells formed the naive CD8 fraction, excluding terminally differentiated effector memory CD45RA+ cells. Healthy adults negative for HIV, lacking recent acute infections or vaccinations, served as donors.

The receptor was derived from a man under 40 in good health. The chain recombines TRBV6-5 with TRBJ2-1; 10 nucleotides agree with TRBD2. Specimen: naive CD8+ T cells sorted from blood. The CDR3 here is CASSLSSGSGYEQFF. The DNA for the CDR3 is TGTGCCAGCAGCTTATCTAGCGGGAGTGGCTATGAGCAGTTCTTC.